This T cell receptor (beta chain) was captured by sequencing in a study of blood T cell repertoires in COVID-19. For the study at large: The United States, Italy and Spain provided the acute and convalescent COVID-19 samples. PBMCs, B-cell-depleted T cells, or T cells were the source of the cDNA or gDNA that made up the material.

Original data processing: Nucleated cell number was recorded as an estimate derived from reference gene primer amplification. Profiling relied on immunoSEQ multiplex PCR, and the TCRdb table lists in-frame clones only, not all of them. V and J calls plus clone size are reproduced from that table; the DNA served to infer D and trimming. The sample holds over 65,000 clones, approximately 86% seen once. The length of the CDR3 is 16 residues. J lost 9 bases, V lost 7 bases, and 12 bases had no gene match. Looked up from germline, CDR1 is SGHAT and CDR2 is FQNNGV. The sequenced material came from peripheral blood. The source is a man of 80 years or more with active COVID-19. V and J are TRBV11-2 and TRBJ2-1; the match to TRBD2 covers 13 bases. This CDR3 is CASTPGGTSGNTEQFF. Written as DNA, the CDR3 is TGTGCCAGCACCCCGGGCGGGACTAGCGGGAACACTGAGCAGTTCTTC. Drawing the rest from reference TRBV11-2 and TRBJ2-1, the complete variable domain is EAGVAQSPRYKIIEKRQSVAFWCNPISGHATLYWYQQILGQGPKLLIQFQNNGVVDDSQLPKDRFSAERLKGVDSTLKIQPAKLEDSAVYLCASTPGGTSGNTEQFFGPGTRLTVL.